This T cell receptor beta chain was captured by sequencing in a study of T cell responses to AZD1222 COVID-19 vaccine. General study findings and limits: Dominant CD4 TCR responses targeted spike regions 160-218 and 743-854. Two AZD1222 doses significantly raised spike-specific TCR breadth and depth over controls.

In germline, CDR1 is LGHNA, CDR2 YSLEER. Trimming shortened V by 1 base and J by 3 bases, and 10 bases separated the two germline ends. CDR3 size: 15 residues. Sequencing was performed with immunoSEQ multiplex PCR; in TCRdb, only in-frame clones are kept and a portion is missing. This table holds around 88,000 clones, about nine tenths found once. As concerns this clone: Its antigen is unidentified.

This sequence originates from an adult in good health. The J gene is TRBJ1-5, the V gene TRBV4-3, with D perhaps TRBD1 (5 bases). Material: peripheral blood, obtained on day 0 of MenACWY control vaccination. This CDR3 is CASSQGEGLNQPQHF. As DNA, the CDR3 is TGCGCCAGCAGCCAAGGGGAGGGGCTCAATCAGCCCCAGCATTTT.